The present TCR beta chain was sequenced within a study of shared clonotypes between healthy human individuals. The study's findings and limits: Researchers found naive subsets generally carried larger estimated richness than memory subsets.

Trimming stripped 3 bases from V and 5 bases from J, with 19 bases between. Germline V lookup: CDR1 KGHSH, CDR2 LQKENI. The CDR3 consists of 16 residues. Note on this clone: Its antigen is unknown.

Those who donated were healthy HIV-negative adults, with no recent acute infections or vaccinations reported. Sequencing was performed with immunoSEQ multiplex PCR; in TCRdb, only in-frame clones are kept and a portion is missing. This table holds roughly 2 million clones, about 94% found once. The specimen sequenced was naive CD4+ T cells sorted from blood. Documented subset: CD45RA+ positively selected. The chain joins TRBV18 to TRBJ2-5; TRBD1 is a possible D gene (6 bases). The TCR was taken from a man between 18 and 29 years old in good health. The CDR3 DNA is TGTGCCAGCTCACCTCTGACAGGACAGCCAGGGGAGACCCAGTACTTC. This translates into CASSPLTGQPGETQYF. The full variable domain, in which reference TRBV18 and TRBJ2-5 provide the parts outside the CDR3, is NAGVMQNPRHLVRRRGQEARLRCSPMKGHSHVYWYRQLPEEGLKFMVYLQKENIIDESGMPKERFSAEFPKEGPSILRIQQVVRGDSAAYFCASSPLTGQPGETQYFGPGTRLLVL.